Each of the 7 T cell receptor beta chains below was sequenced from the same sample in a study of T cell responses to AZD1222 COVID-19 vaccine. The table came from immunoSEQ multiplex PCR; TCRdb's copy has only in-frame clones and leaves some out. The table records more than 80,000 clones, around 90% of them present only once. The sequencing used peripheral blood, collected 28 days after the second AZD1222 dose. Every receptor here comes from an adult who received the AZD1222 COVID-19 vaccine.

The chain couples TRBV29-1 to TRBJ1-2; tentative D call: TRBD1 (6 bases). V was pared by 7 bases and J by 0 bases, with 9 bases between. From germline, CDR1 is SQVTM and CDR2 ANQGSEA. CDR3 length: 12 residues. The DNA of the CDR3 is TGCAGCGCTGGACAGACTAACTATGGCTACACCTTC. It translates to CSAGQTNYGYTF.

The rearrangement joins TRBV4-1 to TRBJ2-5; the D gene could be TRBD1 or TRBD2 (6 bases each). Germline CDR1 reads MGHRA; CDR2 reads YSYEKL. The CDR3 runs to 17 residues. Trimming removed 4 bases at V and 2 bases at J, with 20 bases between. CDR3 region: CASSPLNRGLRQETQYF. The CDR3, as DNA: TGCGCCAGCAGCCCACTAAACCGGGGGCTCCGACAAGAGACCCAGTACTTC.

This clone has just a few counts. The genes are TRBV7-2 and TRBJ1-6; D call uncertain. V was cut by 0 bases and J by 10 bases, with 13 bases left in between. Germline V gene sequence: CDR1 SGHTA, CDR2 FQGNSA. CDR3 length equals 15 residues. The CDR3 region has the DNA TGTGCCAGCAGCTTAGCGCCCATCGGCGGGTCACCCCTCCACTTT. Translation: CASSLAPIGGSPLHF.

This chain uses TRBV19 with TRBJ1-1; 8 bases agree with TRBD1. CDR1 is LNHDA and CDR2 is SQIVND in the germline V gene (reference sequence). This CDR3 spans 13 amino acids. V gave up 3 bases and J gave up 3 bases; unmatched junction bases: 0. The CDR3 reads CASSMTGDTEAFF. The CDR3 DNA is TGTGCCAGTAGTATGACAGGGGACACTGAAGCTTTCTTT.

The V gene is TRBV28, the J gene TRBJ1-5; D perhaps matches TRBD1 (6 bases). V lost 4 bases and J 4 bases, leaving 11 bases between the germline ends. The CDR3 spans 14 residues. The germline CDR1 and CDR2 sequences are MDHEN and SYDVKM. DNA of the CDR3: TGTGCCAGCAGTTCCGACAGGAAGAATCAGCCCCAGCATTTT. This encodes CASSSDRKNQPQHF.

The genes are TRBV28 and TRBJ2-7; D is possibly TRBD1 (6 bases). Trimming took off 2 bases at V and 4 bases at J, with 15 bases between the two ends. CDR1 is MDHEN, CDR2 SYDVKM, per germline. This CDR3 has 15 amino acids. CDR3: CASSLKAGDEYEQYF. The CDR3 bases are TGTGCCAGCAGTTTAAAGGCAGGGGATGAGTACGAGCAGTACTTC.

The chain recombines TRBV23-1 with TRBJ1-3, with D possibly matching TRBD1 (6 bases). TRBV23-1 has ORF status, its function being uncertain. This CDR3 spans 14 amino acids. V was shortened by 4 bases and J by 4 bases, with 11 bases between the two germline ends. The CDR3 DNA follows: TGCGCCAGCAGTCCTGGGGGGCAGGGAAACACCATATATTTT. Translation gives CASSPGGQGNTIYF.